Described below is a single T cell receptor beta chain sequence and its context. As yet, its antigen is unknown. In the PCR, 60 Vbeta and 13 Jbeta primers were used. Libraries were prepared by immunoSEQ multiplex PCR; TCRdb keeps only in-frame clonotypes and omits some of them. The sample lists approximately 110,000 clones; roughly 77% were seen once. This entry belongs to a study of cytomegalovirus exposure and HLA in healthy donors. General study results and limits: In the analysis, some V segments, TRBV6-2 and TRBV6-3 included, were excluded as indistinguishable. TCR beta V- and J-gene trimming was later associated with a missense DCLRE1C variant.

V was cut by 1 base and J by 7 bases, with 11 bases left in between. Germline V gene lookup returns CDR1 GTSNPN and CDR2 SVGIG (reference sequence). The CDR3 runs to 14 residues. The rearrangement uses TRBV30 and TRBJ1-6; tentative D call: TRBD1 (6 bases). The sequence was collected from a woman aged 30 to 39 in good health and CMV-seronegative. Specimen: PBMCs. For the CDR3, the DNA is TGTGCCTGGAGTGGTGGGGGCGTAAATTCACCCCTCCACTTT. Protein product: CAWSGGGVNSPLHF.